A selection of T cell receptor beta chains follows, all from one sample in a study of blood T cell repertoires in COVID-19. This table comes from immunoSEQ multiplex PCR, and its TCRdb copy is limited to in-frame clones, with some not included. The data show about 280,000 clones, 88% seen once. Source material: PBMCs or T cells enriched from blood (not recorded which). These receptors were taken from a young woman who had recovered from COVID-19. CDR3s include the opening cysteine and the closing phenylalanine or tryptophan. D genes are given only for firm matches. Not all rows give a size; the values are once, few, many and, for expanded clones, a class.

D gene: .
clone size: .
V gene: TRBV20-1
J gene: TRBJ2-4
CDR3 protein: CSASFGIIAKNIQYF
CDR3 DNA: TGCAGTGCTAGTTTTGGCATCATAGCCAAAAACATTCAGTACTTC

D gene: TRBD1
clone size: .
V gene: TRBV15
J gene: TRBJ1-2
CDR3 protein: CATSASGTDYGYTF
CDR3 DNA: TGTGCCACCAGCGCCTCCGGGACAGACTATGGCTACACCTTC

D gene: .
clone size: .
V gene: TRBV6-5
J gene: TRBJ1-5
CDR3 protein: CASSPGVLSNQPQHF
CDR3 DNA: TGTGCCAGCAGTCCCGGGGTCCTTAGCAATCAGCCCCAGCATTTT

D gene: .
clone size: .
V gene: TRBV14
J gene: TRBJ1-1
CDR3 protein: CASSQDLRGEAFF
CDR3 DNA: TGTGCCAGCAGCCAAGATCTTAGGGGGGAAGCTTTCTTT

D gene: TRBD1
clone size: once
V gene: TRBV4-3
J gene: TRBJ1-2
CDR3 protein: CASSQERMGQAAWGYTF
CDR3 DNA: TGCGCCAGCAGCCAAGAAAGGATGGGACAGGCCGCATGGGGCTACACCTTC

D gene: TRBD1
clone size: .
V gene: TRBV27
J gene: TRBJ1-3
CDR3 protein: CVSSLGQGTGLNTIYF
CDR3 DNA: TGTGTCAGCAGTCTGGGACAGGGGACAGGGCTGAACACCATATATTTT

D gene: .
clone size: .
V gene: TRBV27
J gene: TRBJ2-5
CDR3 protein: CASSLSGKTQYF
CDR3 DNA: TGTGCCAGCAGTTTATCTGGCAAGACCCAGTACTTC

D gene: .
clone size: .
V gene: TRBV11-1
J gene: TRBJ2-5
CDR3 protein: CASSADRLQETQYF
CDR3 DNA: TGTGCCAGCAGCGCCGACAGGCTCCAAGAGACCCAGTACTTC

D gene: TRBD1
clone size: .
V gene: TRBV5-1
J gene: TRBJ2-3
CDR3 protein: CASSDQGQISDTQYF
CDR3 DNA: TGCGCCAGCAGCGACCAGGGACAGATTTCAGATACGCAGTATTTT

D gene: TRBD2
clone size: .
V gene: TRBV29-1
J gene: TRBJ2-1
CDR3 protein: CSVEAGTSGSRGEQFF
CDR3 DNA: TGCAGCGTTGAGGCGGGGACTAGCGGGAGTCGGGGTGAGCAGTTCTTC